This T cell receptor beta chain appears in the sequencing data of a study of blood T cells in healthy people across ages. The CDR3 extends over 16 amino acids. With 5 bases clipped from V and 11 bases from J, the junction kept 19 bases outside the gene matches. Germline CDR1 is SGHNT and CDR2 is YENEEA. For the second PCR, which ran for about 7 to 11 cycles, a sample-barcoded 5' primer and a J-beta primer mix were used. TCRdb reprocessed the 5' RACE reads with MiXCR, giving one entry per CDR3 protein. The sample carries about 1,000,000 distinct CDR3 sequences, around 45% recorded once. This chain connects TRBV11-3 to TRBJ2-5; 8 bases match TRBD2. The sequencing input was blood. This TCR derives from a woman aged 55-70 years in good health. The CDR3 sequence is CASSNDLTSGRLEQYF. The CDR3 nucleotides read TGTGCCAGCAGCAACGATTTAACTAGCGGAAGACTTGAGCAGTACTTC.